The 8 T cell receptor beta chains presented below share a single source sample, sequenced in a study of siplizumab effects on memory and regulatory T cells. TCRdb's copy holds only in-frame clones and misses some; the assay was immunoSEQ multiplex PCR. The repertoire consists of about 100,000 clones, with about nine tenths occurring once and the leading ten covering roughly 2.7%. Sequencing was performed on CD4+ T cells sorted from blood. All receptors derive from a human donor in good health. Some clones in this sample may be carry-over from other donors' samples.

This sequence joins TRBV9 and TRBJ2-3, with 9 bases identical to TRBD1. V shed 0 bases and J 4 bases; nucleotides not matched to a gene: 6. The length of the CDR3 is 16 residues. Germline V gene sequence: CDR1 SGDLS, CDR2 YYNGEE. The CDR3 DNA sequence: TGTGCCAGCAGCGTAGCAGGGACAGGGCATCCAGATACGCAGTATTTT. Protein: CASSVAGTGHPDTQYF.

This chain joins TRBV6-5 and TRBJ1-6; D gene unclear. The V end lost 7 bases, the J end lost 0 bases, and 13 bases lay between the germline ends. The CDR3 contains 16 residues. The germline V gene has CDR1 MNHEY and CDR2 SVGAGI. The CDR3 here is CASNYQLSSYNSPLHF. The CDR3 nucleotides are TGTGCCAGCAATTATCAGCTTAGCTCCTATAATTCACCCCTCCACTTT.

This sequence joins TRBV10-2 and TRBJ2-7; D is ambiguous. Trimming pared 3 bases from V and 0 bases from J, leaving 12 bases between. The CDR3 covers 15 residues. Germline V gene data show CDR1 as WSHSY and CDR2 as SAAADI. This CDR3 reads CASSDVRASSYEQYF. CDR3 coding DNA: TGCGCCAGCAGTGACGTCCGAGCAAGCTCCTACGAGCAGTACTTC.

The rearrangement uses TRBV7-9 and TRBJ2-3; D ambiguous. The CDR3 covers 15 residues. Germline-derived CDR1 and CDR2 are SEHNR and FQNEAQ (reference sequence). Deletions cut 5 bases from V and 1 base from J, with 13 bases between. CDR3 protein: CASSTSARGTDTQYF. The CDR3 DNA reads as TGTGCCAGCAGCACGTCGGCTAGAGGCACAGATACGCAGTATTTT.

V usage is TRBV6-5 and J usage is TRBJ1-2; TRBD1 matches 7 bases. The J segment lost 5 bases and the V segment lost 2 bases, leaving 8 bases of the junction unmatched. CDR3 size: 15 residues. The V gene's germline CDR1 is MNHEY and CDR2 SVGAGI. DNA for the CDR3: TGTGCCAGCAGTTACCAGCATCGGACAGGATATGGCTACACCTTC. Protein: CASSYQHRTGYGYTF.

The chain recombines TRBV7-3 with TRBJ2-1; D possibly corresponds to TRBD1 (7 bases). The CDR3 extends over 18 amino acids. The germline CDR1 and CDR2 sequences are SGHTA and FQGTGA. V dropped 4 bases and J dropped 1 base, with 20 bases sitting between them. The CDR3 region has the DNA TGTGCCAGCAGCTCCAGGGGGGAAAGCGGGCGGTCCTACAATGAGCAGTTCTTC. It specifies CASSSRGESGRSYNEQFF.

This chain joins TRBV6-1 and TRBJ2-7; 10 nucleotides agree with TRBD2. The CDR3 runs to 14 residues. Germline CDR1 reads MNHNS; CDR2 reads SASEGT. Trimming took 6 bases from V and 4 from J; bases not matched to a gene: 6. CDR3 region: CASRKAGGPYEQYF. The CDR3 coding sequence is TGTGCCAGCAGGAAAGCGGGAGGGCCATACGAGCAGTACTTC.

The V gene is TRBV5-8, the J gene TRBJ1-5; the match to TRBD1 covers 7 bases. The CDR3 is 18 residues long. Per the germline V gene, CDR1 is SGHTS and CDR2 is YDEGEE. V dropped 4 bases and J dropped 0; count of bases not matched to a gene: 13. The CDR3 is CASSLYPGGDYSNQPQHF. The DNA for the CDR3 is TGTGCCAGCAGCCTGTACCCAGGGGGGGATTATAGCAATCAGCCCCAGCATTTT. Full variable domain (missing parts from reference TRBV5-8 and TRBJ1-5): EAGVTQSPTHLIKTRGQQATLRCSPISGHTSVYWYQQALGLGLQFLLWYDEGEERNRGNFPPRFSGRQFPNYSSELNVNALELEDSALYLCASSLYPGGDYSNQPQHFGDGTRLSIL.